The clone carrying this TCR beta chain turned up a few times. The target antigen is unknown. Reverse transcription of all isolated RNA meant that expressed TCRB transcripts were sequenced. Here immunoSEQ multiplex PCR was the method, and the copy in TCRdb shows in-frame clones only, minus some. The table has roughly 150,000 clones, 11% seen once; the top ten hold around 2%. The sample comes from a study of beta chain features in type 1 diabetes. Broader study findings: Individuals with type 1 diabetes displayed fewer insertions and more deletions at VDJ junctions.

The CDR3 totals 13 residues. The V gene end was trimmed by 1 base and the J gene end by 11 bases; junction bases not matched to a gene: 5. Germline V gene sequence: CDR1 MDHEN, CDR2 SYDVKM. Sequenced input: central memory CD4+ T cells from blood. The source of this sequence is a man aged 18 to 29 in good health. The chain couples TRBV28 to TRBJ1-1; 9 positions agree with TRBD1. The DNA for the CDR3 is TGTGCCAGCAGTTTATTGGGACAGGGACATGCTTTCTTT. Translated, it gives CASSLLGQGHAFF.